Presented here are 3 T cell receptor beta chains from one specimen sequenced in a study of blood T cell repertoires in COVID-19. The protocol was immunoSEQ multiplex PCR, while the TCRdb copy is restricted to in-frame clones and leaves out a portion. The sample carries some 60,000 clones, around four fifths recorded once. Sequencing was performed on peripheral blood. Receptors originate from a human donor in a cohort sampled during active COVID-19.

The chain recombines TRBV28 with TRBJ2-1, with TRBD2 identical over 9 bases. Germline values: CDR1 MDHEN, CDR2 SYDVKM. V shed 2 bases, J shed 4 bases, and the junction held 15 bases outside the gene matches. The CDR3 runs to 19 residues. The CDR3 loop reads CASSLPHGASGTYYNEQFF. CDR3 bases: TGTGCCAGCAGTTTACCCCACGGGGCTAGCGGGACCTATTACAATGAGCAGTTCTTC.

The chain couples TRBV2 to TRBJ2-1, with D perhaps TRBD1 (6 bases). The germline gives CDR1 SNHLY, CDR2 FYNNEI. V was shortened by 7 bases and J by 6 bases, with 13 bases between the two germline ends. The CDR3 spans 13 residues. The CDR3 DNA sequence: TGTGCCAGCATCCCCGAGGACAGCAATGAGCAGTTCTTC. Translation gives CASIPEDSNEQFF.

The chain has TRBV29-1 and TRBJ1-1, with D possibly being TRBD1 (6 bases). Trimming pared 7 bases from V and 10 bases from J, leaving 13 bases between. The CDR3 totals 10 residues. Germline V gene sequence: CDR1 SQVTM, CDR2 ANQGSEA. CDR3 sequence (DNA): TGCAGCGGCGGACAGAGTGTAGCTTTCTTT. As protein: CSGGQSVAFF.